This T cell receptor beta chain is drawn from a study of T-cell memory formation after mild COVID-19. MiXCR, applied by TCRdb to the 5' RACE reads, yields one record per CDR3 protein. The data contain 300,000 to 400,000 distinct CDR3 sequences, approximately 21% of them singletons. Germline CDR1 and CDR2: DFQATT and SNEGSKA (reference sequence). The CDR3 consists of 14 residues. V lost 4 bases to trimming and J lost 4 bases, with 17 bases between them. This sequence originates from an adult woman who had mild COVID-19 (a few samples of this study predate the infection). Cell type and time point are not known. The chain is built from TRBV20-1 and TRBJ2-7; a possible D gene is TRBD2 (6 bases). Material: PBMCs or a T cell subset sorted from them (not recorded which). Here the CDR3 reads CSAIIPGGTYEQYF. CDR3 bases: TGCAGTGCTATAATTCCAGGTGGGACTTACGAGCAGTACTTC.